Listed below are T cell receptor beta chains from one sample, sequenced in a study of CD8 T cells in Susac syndrome. TCRdb itself ran the immunoSEQ multiplex PCR reads through MiXCR, one entry per CDR3 protein. The repertoire holds about 120,000 distinct CDR3 sequences, with 96% as singletons. Sequenced material: CD4+ T cells from PBMCs. The receptors come from a human donor with Susac syndrome. Each CDR3 is given with its conserved first and last residue. A D gene is named only where the DNA matches it firmly. Size is stated for part of the rows, as once, few or many counts, or as a class when the clone is expanded.

J: TRBJ2-5; D: -; V: TRBV5-1; size: once; DNA: TGCGCCAGCACAAGGAGCGGTCAAGAGACCCAGTACTTC; CDR3: CASTRSGQETQYF
J: TRBJ1-1; D: -; V: TRBV28; size: once; DNA: TGTGCCAGCAGTTTACGAGGGGAGCTGGTGAACACTGAAGCTTTCTTT; CDR3: CASSLRGELVNTEAFF
J: TRBJ2-2; D: -; V: TRBV7-9; size: -; DNA: TGTGCCAGCAGCCTGAGGGTGGCCGGGGAGCTGTTTTTT; CDR3: CASSLRVAGELFF
J: TRBJ1-5; D: -; V: TRBV6-6; size: -; DNA: TGTGCCAGCAAGGCGGGCCCCAATCAGCCCCAGCATTTT; CDR3: CASKAGPNQPQHF
J: TRBJ2-3; D: TRBD2; V: TRBV29-1; size: -; DNA: TGCAGCGTGTCCGGGACTAGCGGGGGGATGGTCACAGATACGCAGTATTTT; CDR3: CSVSGTSGGMVTDTQYF
J: TRBJ2-1; D: TRBD1; V: TRBV4-2; size: -; DNA: TGTGCCAGCAGCCACCGGACAGGGAACAATGAGCAGTTCTTC; CDR3: CASSHRTGNNEQFF
J: TRBJ2-7; D: -; V: TRBV7-9; size: -; DNA: TGTGCCAGCAGCAGGATCAATTCTTACGAGCAGTACTTC; CDR3: CASSRINSYEQYF
J: TRBJ2-5; D: -; V: TRBV20-1; size: -; DNA: TGCAGTGCTCCAAGGGGGGGCGAGACCCAGTACTTC; CDR3: CSAPRGGETQYF
J: TRBJ2-1; D: -; V: TRBV5-1; size: -; DNA: TGCGCCAGCAGAGGGCAGACCTCCTACAATGAGCAGTTCTTC; CDR3: CASRGQTSYNEQFF
J: TRBJ2-2; D: TRBD2; V: TRBV20-1; size: -; DNA: TGCAGTGCTTACTCTAGCGGGAGGGCCTCCGGGGAGCTGTTTTTT; CDR3: CSAYSSGRASGELFF
J: TRBJ1-2; D: TRBD1; V: TRBV28; size: -; DNA: TGTGCCAGCAGTCTTGTACAGGGGGGCTACACCTTC; CDR3: CASSLVQGGYTF
J: TRBJ2-1; D: -; V: TRBV20-1; size: -; DNA: TGCAGTGCCAAACCGCCGGGGCCGATGGGAAATGAGCAGTTCTTC; CDR3: CSAKPPGPMGNEQFF
J: TRBJ2-1; D: -; V: TRBV7-8; size: -; DNA: TGTGCCAGCAGCCTAGGGCTTCTCGGGACCCTCTACAATGAGCAGTTCTTC; CDR3: CASSLGLLGTLYNEQFF
J: TRBJ2-1; D: -; V: TRBV4-2; size: -; DNA: TGTGCCAGCAGCCAGGAAGCGACGGGGTACAATGAGCAGTTCTTC; CDR3: CASSQEATGYNEQFF
J: TRBJ2-7; D: -; V: TRBV27; size: once; DNA: TGTGCCAGCAGCGACGGGAGTCTGAGCTCCTACGAGCAGTACTTC; CDR3: CASSDGSLSSYEQYF
J: TRBJ2-1; D: -; V: TRBV9; size: -; DNA: TGTGCCAGCAGTTATACTAGTACATACAATGAGCAGTTCTTC; CDR3: CASSYTSTYNEQFF
J: TRBJ2-1; D: -; V: TRBV20-1; size: -; DNA: TGCAGTGCCTACATACCTCCCTCCTACAATGAGCAGTTCTTC; CDR3: CSAYIPPSYNEQFF
J: TRBJ2-7; D: -; V: TRBV10-2; size: -; DNA: TGCGCCAGCAGTGCTGGGGTTACCTACGAGCAGTACTTC; CDR3: CASSAGVTYEQYF
J: TRBJ1-4; D: TRBD1; V: TRBV20-1; size: -; DNA: TGCAGTGGCAGGGACAGCGCTAGGGAAAAACTGTTTTTT; CDR3: CSGRDSAREKLFF
J: TRBJ2-1; D: TRBD2; V: TRBV3-1; size: -; DNA: TGTGCCAGCACCCTCCTAGCGGGGTCCTACAATGAGCAGTTCTTC; CDR3: CASTLLAGSYNEQFF
J: TRBJ2-7; D: TRBD2; V: TRBV12-3/TRBV12-4; size: -; DNA: TGTGCCAGCAGTTTGGCTAGCGGGAGGTACGAGCAGTACTTC; CDR3: CASSLASGRYEQYF
J: TRBJ1-2; D: -; V: TRBV30; size: -; DNA: TGTGCCTGGCGACTCAGGATTAACTATGGCTACACCTTC; CDR3: CAWRLRINYGYTF
J: TRBJ1-4; D: TRBD1; V: TRBV28; size: -; DNA: TGTGCCAGTCTCCCCGCAGGGGGGAAGAAACTGTTTTTT; CDR3: CASLPAGGKKLFF
J: TRBJ2-3; D: -; V: TRBV7-3; size: few; DNA: TGTGCCAGCAGCTTAGAGCCAAGCACAGATACGCAGTATTTT; CDR3: CASSLEPSTDTQYF
J: TRBJ1-1; D: -; V: TRBV19; size: -; DNA: TGTGCCAGCAGTGCCCCGGGCATGAACACTGAAGCTTTCTTT; CDR3: CASSAPGMNTEAFF
J: TRBJ1-1; D: -; V: TRBV12-3/TRBV12-4; size: once; DNA: TGTGCCAGCAGTCCATCACACACTGAAGCTTTCTTT; CDR3: CASSPSHTEAFF
J: TRBJ2-7; D: -; V: TRBV7-2; size: -; DNA: TGTGCCAGCAGCTTACGGGCTAGCGCCTCCTACGAGCAGTACTTC; CDR3: CASSLRASASYEQYF
J: TRBJ2-7; D: -; V: TRBV28; size: few; DNA: TGTGCCAGCAGTTTGTTGTCCGAGCAGTACTTC; CDR3: CASSLLSEQYF
J: TRBJ2-2; D: -; V: TRBV29-1; size: -; DNA: TGCAGCGTTGAAGAAGACCACACCGGGGAGCTGTTTTTT; CDR3: CSVEEDHTGELFF
J: TRBJ2-6; D: -; V: TRBV6-1; size: -; DNA: TGTGCCAGCAGTCTGCAGGGTTTTTCATCTGGGGCCAACGTCCTGACTTTC; CDR3: CASSLQGFSSGANVLTF
J: TRBJ1-1; D: -; V: TRBV5-1; size: once; DNA: TGCGCCAGCAGCTTGGCACCGGAGCTTGAAGCTTTCTTT; CDR3: CASSLAPELEAFF
J: TRBJ2-1; D: TRBD2; V: TRBV7-7; size: -; DNA: TGTGCTAGCAGCTACGCGGGAGGGCCGGGCAATGAGCAGTTCTTC; CDR3: CASSYAGGPGNEQFF
J: TRBJ2-6; D: -; V: TRBV5-1; size: -; DNA: TGCGCCAGCAGCTGGGCGGGCGGCTCTGGGGCCAACGTCCTGACTTTC; CDR3: CASSWAGGSGANVLTF
J: TRBJ2-7; D: TRBD1; V: TRBV3-1; size: -; DNA: TGTGCCAGCAGCCAAGATTTAACCAGGGGGCACGAGCAGTACTTC; CDR3: CASSQDLTRGHEQYF
J: TRBJ1-1; D: -; V: TRBV20-1; size: -; DNA: TGCAGTGCTGCCCAGATCTCGGGGAACACTGAAGCTTTCTTT; CDR3: CSAAQISGNTEAFF
J: TRBJ2-3; D: -; V: TRBV27; size: -; DNA: TGTGCCAGCACCCCCAGGGATAGGGACACAGATACGCAGTATTTT; CDR3: CASTPRDRDTDTQYF
J: TRBJ2-3; D: -; V: TRBV9; size: -; DNA: TGTGCCAGCAGCGTAGGGCCTCAGGGAACAGATACGCAGTATTTT; CDR3: CASSVGPQGTDTQYF
J: TRBJ2-7; D: TRBD2; V: TRBV5-1; size: -; DNA: TGCGCCAGCAGCGTAGCGGGACAATCCTACGAGCAGTACTTC; CDR3: CASSVAGQSYEQYF
J: TRBJ2-2; D: -; V: TRBV29-1; size: -; DNA: TGCAGCGTGTCCGGTACCAACACCGGGGAGCTGTTTTTT; CDR3: CSVSGTNTGELFF
J: TRBJ2-1; D: -; V: TRBV29-1; size: -; DNA: TGCAGCGCAGCCCAGGGGTCCGGCTCCTACAATGAGCAGTTCTTC; CDR3: CSAAQGSGSYNEQFF
J: TRBJ1-5; D: -; V: TRBV15; size: once; DNA: TGTGCCACCAGCAATGGGGGGGTGGGACAGCCCCAGCATTTT; CDR3: CATSNGGVGQPQHF
J: TRBJ2-1; D: TRBD2; V: TRBV7-3; size: -; DNA: TGTGCCAGCAGCTCGTCCGGGAGGGACAATGAGCAGTTCTTC; CDR3: CASSSSGRDNEQFF
J: TRBJ1-3; D: -; V: TRBV5-4; size: -; DNA: TGTGCCAGCAGCAAAGGAGGCTCAGGAAACACCATATATTTT; CDR3: CASSKGGSGNTIYF
J: TRBJ2-3; D: TRBD2; V: TRBV20-1; size: -; DNA: TGCAGTGCTACGACTAGCGGGAGTGCAGTCACAGATACGCAGTATTTT; CDR3: CSATTSGSAVTDTQYF
J: TRBJ1-4; D: TRBD1; V: TRBV11-2; size: -; DNA: TGTGCCAGCAGCTTAGGGGCGGACAGGGAAGACGAAAAACTGTTTTTT; CDR3: CASSLGADREDEKLFF
J: TRBJ1-2; D: -; V: TRBV12-3/TRBV12-4; size: -; DNA: TGTGCCAGCAGTTTAGGGTCAGGGACTGGCTACACCTTC; CDR3: CASSLGSGTGYTF
J: TRBJ2-7; D: -; V: TRBV14; size: -; DNA: TGTGCCAGCAGCCAAGATCCGGAATCCTACGAGCAGTACTTC; CDR3: CASSQDPESYEQYF
J: TRBJ2-5; D: -; V: TRBV30; size: -; DNA: TGTGCCTGGGGAGGGAGGCAAGAGACCCAGTACTTC; CDR3: CAWGGRQETQYF
J: TRBJ2-2; D: TRBD1; V: TRBV11-2; size: -; DNA: TGTGCCTCCGGGACAGGGAGGACCGGGGAGCTGTTTTTT; CDR3: CASGTGRTGELFF
J: TRBJ1-1; D: TRBD1; V: TRBV24-1; size: -; DNA: TGTGCCACCCGTCAGGGGGAGAACACTGAAGCTTTCTTT; CDR3: CATRQGENTEAFF
J: TRBJ1-2; D: -; V: TRBV6-5; size: -; DNA: TGTGCCAGCAGGTCCGGTGACGCCCTTGTCGGTGGCTACACCTTC; CDR3: CASRSGDALVGGYTF
J: TRBJ2-3; D: -; V: TRBV4-3; size: -; DNA: TGCGCCAGCAGCCAAGGGGCCGGTCGAGGGCCGAGGGGAGCAGATACGCAGTATTTT; CDR3: CASSQGAGRGPRGADTQYF
J: TRBJ2-1; D: TRBD1; V: TRBV7-3; size: -; DNA: TGTGCCAGCAGCTTAACCAGACAGGGCAATGAGCAGTTCTTC; CDR3: CASSLTRQGNEQFF
J: TRBJ2-7; D: -; V: TRBV3-1; size: -; DNA: TGTGCCAGCAGCTCAAGGGCAATTACCTACGAGCAGTACTTC; CDR3: CASSSRAITYEQYF